This is a list of T cell receptor beta chains from one sample in a study of tumor-infiltrating lymphocytes in primary liver carcinoma. TCRdb itself ran the multiplex PCR reads through MiXCR, one entry per CDR3 protein. The sample contains 100,000 to 150,000 distinct CDR3 sequences, 60% to 75% of which appear only once. Sequences were obtained from liver tumor tissue from sampling region 3. These receptors were obtained from a woman aged 55-69 years with primary liver carcinoma and hepatitis B virus infection. Each CDR3 is given with its conserved first and last residue. A D gene is named only where the DNA matches it firmly. Not all rows give a size; the values are once, few, many and, for expanded clones, a class.

CDR3	DNA	D	size	V	J
CASIRETNEKLFF	TGTGCCAGCATCAGGGAGACTAATGAAAAACTGTTTTTT	-	-	TRBV11-1	TRBJ1-4
CSVRQDGNTEALF	TGCAGCGTGCGACAGGACGGGAACACCGAAGCTTTGTTT	-	-	TRBV29-1	TRBJ1-1
CASSPIGARNQPQHF	TGTGCCAGCAGTCCCATAGGGGCTAGAAATCAGCCCCAGCATTTT	-	-	TRBV12-3/TRBV12-4	TRBJ1-5
CASSFLGTVAYNEQFF	TGCGCCAGCAGCTTCCTCGGTACAGTCGCCTACAATGAGCAGTTCTTC	-	many	TRBV5-1	TRBJ2-1
CASSIRGGRKVFGQYF	TGTGCCAGCAGCATCAGAGGGGGTCGCAAAGTCTTCGGGCAGTACTTC	-	-	TRBV28	TRBJ2-7
CASSAQRNTEAFF	TGTGCCAGCAGTGCACAGCGAAACACTGAAGCTTTCTTT	-	many	TRBV6-1	TRBJ1-1
CASSSQDRATYEQYF	TGTGCCAGCAGCTCCCAGGACAGGGCGACCTACGAGCAGTACTTC	TRBD1	many	TRBV7-9	TRBJ2-7
CASSGTRGYNEQFF	TGTGCCAGCAGTGGGACAAGGGGCTACAATGAGCAGTTCTTC	-	-	TRBV2	TRBJ2-1
CSVVETGTNYGYTF	TGCAGCGTTGTAGAGACAGGGACCAACTATGGCTACACCTTC	TRBD1	many	TRBV29-1	TRBJ1-2
CASSFSNQETQYF	TGTGCCAGCAGCTTTTCCAACCAAGAGACCCAGTACTTC	-	-	TRBV7-9	TRBJ2-5
CAISTTGSYNEQFF	TGTGCCATCAGTACGACAGGGTCCTACAATGAGCAGTTCTTC	TRBD1	many	TRBV10-3	TRBJ2-1
CASGTSDSLGEIQYF	TGTGCCAGTGGTACCTCGGACAGCCTGGGGGAGATCCAGTACTTC	-	-	TRBV12-5	TRBJ2-5
CVSSLRLVGEWDEQFF	TGTGTCAGCAGCTTGAGGCTAGTGGGAGAGTGGGATGAGCAGTTCTTC	-	-	TRBV11-2	TRBJ2-1
CASSYQGWGETQYF	TGTGCCAGCAGTTACCAGGGTTGGGGAGAGACCCAGTACTTC	-	many	TRBV12-3/TRBV12-4	TRBJ2-5
CASSQGQGARELFF	TGTGCCAGCAGCCAGGGGCAGGGCGCCAGGGAGCTGTTTTTT	-	-	TRBV4-2	TRBJ2-2
CAGSQDGYAGENIQYF	TGTGCTGGCAGCCAAGATGGGTATGCAGGGGAAAACATTCAGTACTTC	-	once	TRBV4-2	TRBJ2-4
CASRPRGGETQYF	TGTGCCAGCAGACCCAGGGGTGGGGAGACCCAGTACTTC	-	many	TRBV12-3/TRBV12-4	TRBJ2-5
CASSERDGGASHEQCF	TGTGCCAGCAGTGAAAGAGATGGCGGTGCGAGTCACGAGCAGTGCTTC	-	-	TRBV6-1	TRBJ2-7
CATSEPGSTEAFF	TGTGCCACCAGTGAGCCGGGTAGTACTGAAGCTTTCTTT	-	-	TRBV24-1	TRBJ1-1
CASSPTGHTDTQYF	TGTGCCAGCAGTCCCACGGGGCACACAGATACGCAGTATTTT	-	many	TRBV12-3/TRBV12-4	TRBJ2-3
CASSFGGPYQETQYF	TGTGCCAGCAGCTTTGGGGGGCCGTACCAAGAGACCCAGTACTTC	-	-	TRBV7-9	TRBJ2-5
CASSLRVHETGNTIYF	TGTGCCAGCAGTCTTAGGGTCCACGAAACTGGAAACACCATATATTTT	-	many	TRBV12-3/TRBV12-4	TRBJ1-3
CASSLGRRQPQHF	TGTGCCAGCAGTTTAGGGAGACGGCAGCCCCAGCATTTT	-	-	TRBV12-3/TRBV12-4	TRBJ1-5
CSVDQQGYTQYF	TGCAGTGTTGATCAACAGGGCTATACGCAGTATTTT	-	-	TRBV29-1	TRBJ2-3
CASSPGSIAKNIQYF	TGTGCCAGCAGCCCAGGGTCGATAGCCAAAAACATTCAGTACTTC	-	many	TRBV5-4	TRBJ2-4
CASSVQRGSYEQYF	TGTGCCAGTAGTGTCCAGCGGGGCTCCTACGAGCAGTACTTC	TRBD2	few	TRBV19	TRBJ2-7
CASSLSSGAGNTIYF	TGTGCCAGCAGTTTATCGTCGGGTGCCGGAAACACCATATATTTT	-	-	TRBV28	TRBJ1-3
CTSSPVANTGELFF	TGTACCAGCAGCCCGGTCGCGAACACCGGGGAGCTGTTTTTT	-	-	TRBV7-9	TRBJ2-2
CASSWTVRGGGTEAFF	TGCGCCAGCAGCTGGACAGTTCGGGGGGGCGGCACTGAAGCTTTCTTT	-	many	TRBV5-1	TRBJ1-1
CVCSLDPAGTYEQYF	TGTGTCTGCAGCTTAGACCCTGCGGGGACCTACGAGCAGTATTTC	-	-	TRBV11-2	TRBJ2-7
CASSIDFGQHSNQPQHF	TGTGCCAGTAGTATAGATTTCGGACAGCATAGCAATCAGCCCCAGCATTTT	-	few	TRBV19	TRBJ1-5
CASSQGIAGRNTQYF	TGTGCCAGCAGCCAAGGAATAGCGGGACGGAATACGCAGTATTTT	TRBD2	many	TRBV4-2	TRBJ2-3
CASSGPGALETQYF	TGTGCCAGCAGTGGTCCAGGGGCTCTAGAGACCCAGTACTTC	-	many	TRBV13	TRBJ2-5
CASSRGTGTQYF	TGTGCCAGCAGCCGGGGGACTGGGACCCAGTACTTC	-	-	TRBV11-2	TRBJ2-5
CASSLAQGEGTQYF	TGCGCCAGCAGCTTGGCCCAGGGAGAGGGGACCCAGTACTTC	-	-	TRBV5-1	TRBJ2-5
CASSLATWGYCYTF	TGTGCCAGTAGTTTAGCTACATGGGGCTATTGCTACACCTTC	-	-	TRBV12-3/TRBV12-4	TRBJ1-2
CASSAGLAGDYMADEQFF	TGTGCCAGCAGCGCGGGGCTCGCAGGGGACTATATGGCCGATGAGCAGTTCTTC	-	medium-sized	TRBV11-2	TRBJ2-1
CTSGRDRPYEQYF	TGTACCAGCGGGAGGGATAGACCCTACGAGCAGTACTTC	TRBD2	-	TRBV6-1	TRBJ2-7
CASNQVGTIDEQYF	TGTGCCAGCAACCAGGTCGGGACTATAGACGAGCAGTACTTC	TRBD2	-	TRBV14	TRBJ2-7
CAGSPGGAGRYNEQSF	TGTGCCGGCAGCCCCGGCGGCGCGGGCCGGTACAATGAGCAGTCCTTC	-	once	TRBV11-2	TRBJ2-1
CASSTETGIGGYTF	TGTGCCAGCAGCACTGAAACAGGGATTGGTGGCTACACCTTC	-	many	TRBV5-4	TRBJ1-2
CANRPSLITGELSF	TGTGCCAACAGACCGAGCCTTATCACCGGGGAGCTGTCTTTT	-	-	TRBV11-1	TRBJ2-2
CASSRDVGYNEQFF	TGCGCCAGCAGCCGGGATGTAGGGTACAATGAGCAGTTCTTC	-	-	TRBV5-1	TRBJ2-1
CASRLREGTEAFF	TGTGCCAGCAGACTCAGGGAGGGCACTGAAGCTTTCTTT	-	many	TRBV12-3/TRBV12-4	TRBJ1-1
CASKTGAASYEQYF	TGTGCCAGCAAAACAGGGGCAGCCTCCTACGAGCAGTACTTC	TRBD1	many	TRBV6-5	TRBJ2-7
CVSSFPPGEAFF	TGTGTCAGCAGCTTCCCACCTGGAGAAGCTTTCTTT	-	-	TRBV5-4	TRBJ1-1
CASSYNRNQPQHF	TGTGCCAGCAGCTACAATAGAAATCAGCCCCAGCATTTT	-	-	TRBV28	TRBJ1-5
CASSTGLAGGRNEEFF	TGCGCCAGCAGTACGGGACTAGCGGGAGGTAGAAATGAGGAGTTCTTC	TRBD2	-	TRBV5-1	TRBJ2-1
CASRLSRTGGQETQYF	TGCGCCAGCAGATTATCGCGGACAGGGGGACAAGAGACCCAGTACTTC	TRBD1	-	TRBV11-2	TRBJ2-5
CASSYLWPGATGNTEAFF	TGTGCCAGCAGTTACCTTTGGCCCGGGGCGACTGGGAACACTGAAGCTTTCTTT	-	many	TRBV6-2/TRBV6-3	TRBJ1-1
CASSYGEGSPLHF	TGTGCCAGCAGTTACGGAGAAGGGTCACCCCTCCACTTT	-	many	TRBV12-3/TRBV12-4	TRBJ1-6
CAGSHAGAQYF	TGTGCCGGCAGCCACGCGGGTGCGCAGTATTTT	-	few	TRBV7-9	TRBJ2-3